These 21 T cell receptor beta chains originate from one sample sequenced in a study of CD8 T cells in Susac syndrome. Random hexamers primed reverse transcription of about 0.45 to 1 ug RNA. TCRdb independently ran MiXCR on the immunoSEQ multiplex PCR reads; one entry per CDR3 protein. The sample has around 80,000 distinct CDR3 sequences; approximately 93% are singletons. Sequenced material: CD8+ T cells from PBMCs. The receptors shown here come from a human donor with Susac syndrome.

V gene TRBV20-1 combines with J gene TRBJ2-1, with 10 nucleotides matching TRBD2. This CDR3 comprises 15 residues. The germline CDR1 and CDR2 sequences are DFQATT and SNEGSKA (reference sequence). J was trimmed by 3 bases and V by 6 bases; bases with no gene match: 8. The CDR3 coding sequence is TGCAGTGCCGCCGCCGGACTAGCGGTCTACAATGAGCAGTTCTTC. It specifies CSAAAGLAVYNEQFF.

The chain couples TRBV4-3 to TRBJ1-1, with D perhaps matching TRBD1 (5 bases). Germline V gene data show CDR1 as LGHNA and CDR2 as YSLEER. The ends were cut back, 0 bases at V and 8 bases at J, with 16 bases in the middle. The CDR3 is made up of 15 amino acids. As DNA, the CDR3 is TGCGCCAGCAGCCAAGAGAGGGGTGGGGTTGGGGAAGCTTTCTTT. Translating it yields CASSQERGGVGEAFF.

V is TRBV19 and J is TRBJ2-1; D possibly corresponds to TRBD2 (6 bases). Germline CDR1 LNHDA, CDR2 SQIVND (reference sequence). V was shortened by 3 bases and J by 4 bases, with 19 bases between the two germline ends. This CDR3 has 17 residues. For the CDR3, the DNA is TGTGCCAGTAGTATGGGTGAGGGACTGGGGTTTTACAATGAGCAGTTCTTC. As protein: CASSMGEGLGFYNEQFF.

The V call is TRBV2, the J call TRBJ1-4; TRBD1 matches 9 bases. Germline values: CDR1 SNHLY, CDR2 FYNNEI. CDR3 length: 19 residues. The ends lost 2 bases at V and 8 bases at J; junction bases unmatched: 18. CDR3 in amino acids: CASSELKWDREGGWEKLFF. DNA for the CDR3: TGTGCCAGCAGTGAATTAAAGTGGGACAGGGAAGGTGGTTGGGAAAAACTGTTTTTT.

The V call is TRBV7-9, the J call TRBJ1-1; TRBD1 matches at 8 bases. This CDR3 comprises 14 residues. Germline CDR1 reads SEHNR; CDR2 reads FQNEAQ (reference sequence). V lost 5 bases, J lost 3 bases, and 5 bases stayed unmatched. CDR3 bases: TGTGCCAGCAGCGAAGGACAGGGTGACACTGAAGCTTTCTTT. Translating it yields CASSEGQGDTEAFF.

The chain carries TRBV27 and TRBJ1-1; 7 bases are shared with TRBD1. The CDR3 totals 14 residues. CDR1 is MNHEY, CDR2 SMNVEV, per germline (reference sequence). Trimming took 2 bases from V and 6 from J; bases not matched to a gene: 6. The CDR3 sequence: CASSLTAGGAEAFF. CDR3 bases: TGTGCCAGCAGTTTAACGGCAGGGGGAGCTGAAGCTTTCTTT.

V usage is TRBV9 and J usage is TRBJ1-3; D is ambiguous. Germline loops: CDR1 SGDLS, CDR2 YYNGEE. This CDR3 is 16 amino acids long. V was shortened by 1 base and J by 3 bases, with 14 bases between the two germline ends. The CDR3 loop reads CASSVKEGRSGNTIYF. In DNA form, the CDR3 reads TGTGCCAGCAGCGTAAAAGAGGGCAGGAGTGGAAACACCATATATTTT.

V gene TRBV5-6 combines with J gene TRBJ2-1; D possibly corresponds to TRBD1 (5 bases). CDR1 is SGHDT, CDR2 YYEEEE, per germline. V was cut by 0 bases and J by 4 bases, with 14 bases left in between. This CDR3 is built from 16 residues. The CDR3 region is CASSLALDNDYNEQFF. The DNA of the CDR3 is TGTGCCAGCAGCTTGGCCTTGGACAATGATTACAATGAGCAGTTCTTC.

This CDR3 is CASSFGGQGGEQYF. The DNA of the CDR3 is TGTGCCAGCAGCTTTGGAGGGCAGGGCGGCGAGCAGTACTTC. The chain recombines TRBV7-8 with TRBJ2-7; TRBD2 might be the D (6 bases). V dropped 3 bases and J dropped 6 bases, with 15 bases sitting between them. The CDR3 length is 14 residues. CDR1 is SGHVS, CDR2 FQNEAQ, per germline.

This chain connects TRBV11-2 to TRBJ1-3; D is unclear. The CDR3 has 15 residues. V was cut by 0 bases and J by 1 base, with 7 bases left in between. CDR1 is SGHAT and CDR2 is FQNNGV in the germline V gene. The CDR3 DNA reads TGTGCCAGCAGCTTAGATCGCAGTTCTGGAAACACCATATATTTT. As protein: CASSLDRSSGNTIYF.

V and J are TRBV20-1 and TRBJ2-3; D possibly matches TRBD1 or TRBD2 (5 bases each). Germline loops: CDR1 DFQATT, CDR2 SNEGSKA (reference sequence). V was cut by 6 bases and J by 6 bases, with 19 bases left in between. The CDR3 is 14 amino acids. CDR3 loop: CSAPPGPFGDTQYF. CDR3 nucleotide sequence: TGCAGTGCACCTCCGGGACCGTTTGGGGATACGCAGTATTTT.

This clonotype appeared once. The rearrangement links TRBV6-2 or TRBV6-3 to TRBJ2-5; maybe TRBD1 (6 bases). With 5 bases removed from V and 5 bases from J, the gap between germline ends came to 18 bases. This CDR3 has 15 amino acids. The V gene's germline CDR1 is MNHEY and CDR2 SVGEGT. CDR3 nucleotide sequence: TGTGCCAGCAGTAACAGGGCCAGGAGCAGGGAGACCCAGTACTTC. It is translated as CASSNRARSRETQYF.

CDR3 in amino acids: CASPIGGSSNEKLFF. CDR3 nucleotides: TGTGCCAGCCCAATTGGGGGCTCTTCTAATGAAAAACTGTTTTTT. The chain recombines TRBV12-3 or TRBV12-4 with TRBJ1-4; D possibly corresponds to TRBD1 (6 bases). Trimming removed 8 bases from V and 3 bases from J, with 16 bases in between. The CDR3 extends over 15 amino acids.

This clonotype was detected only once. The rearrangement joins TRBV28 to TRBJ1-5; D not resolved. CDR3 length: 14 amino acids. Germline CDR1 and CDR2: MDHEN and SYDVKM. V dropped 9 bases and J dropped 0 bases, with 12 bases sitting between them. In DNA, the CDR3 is TGTGCCAGTTCGGGCCTCCTTAGCAATCAGCCCCAGCATTTT. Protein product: CASSGLLSNQPQHF. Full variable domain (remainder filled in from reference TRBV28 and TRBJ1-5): DVKVTQSSRYLVKRTGEKVFLECVQDMDHENMFWYRQDPGLGLRLIYFSYDVKMKEKGDIPEGYSVSREKKERFSLILESASTNQTSMYLCASSGLLSNQPQHFGDGTRLSIL.

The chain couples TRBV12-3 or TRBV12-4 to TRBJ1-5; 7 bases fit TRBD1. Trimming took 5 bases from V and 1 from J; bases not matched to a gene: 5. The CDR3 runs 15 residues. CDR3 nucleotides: TGTGCCAGCAGTCCAGGGGGGGCCAGCAATCAGCCCCAGCATTTT. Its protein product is CASSPGGASNQPQHF.

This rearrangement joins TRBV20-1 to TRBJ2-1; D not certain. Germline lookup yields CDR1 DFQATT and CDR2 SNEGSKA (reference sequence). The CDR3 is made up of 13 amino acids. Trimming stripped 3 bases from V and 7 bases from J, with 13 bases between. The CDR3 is CSARAGVRNEQFF. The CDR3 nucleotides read TGCAGTGCTAGGGCTGGGGTCCGGAATGAGCAGTTCTTC.

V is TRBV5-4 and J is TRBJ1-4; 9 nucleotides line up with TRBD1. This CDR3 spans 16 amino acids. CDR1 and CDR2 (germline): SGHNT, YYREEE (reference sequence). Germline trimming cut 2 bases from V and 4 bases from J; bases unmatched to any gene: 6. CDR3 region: CASSLGGGQGNEKLFF. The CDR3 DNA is TGTGCCAGCAGCTTAGGCGGGGGACAGGGTAATGAAAAACTGTTTTTT.

The CDR3 bases are TGTGCCAGCAGACATAGGACGTTTTACAATGAGCAGTTCTTC. Amino acids: CASRHRTFYNEQFF. The chain links TRBV6-2 or TRBV6-3 to TRBJ2-1, with D unclear. Germline CDR1 is MNHEY and CDR2 is SVGEGT. Trimming cost V 6 bases and J 4 bases, with 13 bases left between them. The CDR3 consists of 14 residues.

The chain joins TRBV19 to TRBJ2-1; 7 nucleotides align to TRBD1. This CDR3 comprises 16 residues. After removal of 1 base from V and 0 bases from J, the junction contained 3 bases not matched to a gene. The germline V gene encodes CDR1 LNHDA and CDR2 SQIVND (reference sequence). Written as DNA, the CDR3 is TGTGCCAGTAGTATAGCTCCAGGGGGCTCCTACAATGAGCAGTTCTTC. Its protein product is CASSIAPGGSYNEQFF. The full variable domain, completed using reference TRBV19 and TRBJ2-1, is DGGITQSPKYLFRKEGQNVTLSCEQNLNHDAMYWYRQDPGQGLRLIYYSQIVNDFQKGDIAEGYSVSREKKESFPLTVTSAQKNPTAFYLCASSIAPGGSYNEQFFGPGTRLTVL.

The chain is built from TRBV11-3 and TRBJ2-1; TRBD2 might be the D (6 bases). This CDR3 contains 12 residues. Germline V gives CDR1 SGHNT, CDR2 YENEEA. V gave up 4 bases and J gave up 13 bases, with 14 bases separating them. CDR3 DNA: TGTGCCAGCAGCTCCCCGGGCGGGATCCAGTTCTTC. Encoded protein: CASSSPGGIQFF.

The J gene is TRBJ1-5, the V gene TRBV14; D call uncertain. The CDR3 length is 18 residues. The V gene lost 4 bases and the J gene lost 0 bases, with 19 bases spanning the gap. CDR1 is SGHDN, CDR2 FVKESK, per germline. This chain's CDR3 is CASSRNPLRTYSNQPQHF. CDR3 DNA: TGTGCCAGCAGCCGAAACCCTTTAAGGACCTATAGCAATCAGCCCCAGCATTTT.